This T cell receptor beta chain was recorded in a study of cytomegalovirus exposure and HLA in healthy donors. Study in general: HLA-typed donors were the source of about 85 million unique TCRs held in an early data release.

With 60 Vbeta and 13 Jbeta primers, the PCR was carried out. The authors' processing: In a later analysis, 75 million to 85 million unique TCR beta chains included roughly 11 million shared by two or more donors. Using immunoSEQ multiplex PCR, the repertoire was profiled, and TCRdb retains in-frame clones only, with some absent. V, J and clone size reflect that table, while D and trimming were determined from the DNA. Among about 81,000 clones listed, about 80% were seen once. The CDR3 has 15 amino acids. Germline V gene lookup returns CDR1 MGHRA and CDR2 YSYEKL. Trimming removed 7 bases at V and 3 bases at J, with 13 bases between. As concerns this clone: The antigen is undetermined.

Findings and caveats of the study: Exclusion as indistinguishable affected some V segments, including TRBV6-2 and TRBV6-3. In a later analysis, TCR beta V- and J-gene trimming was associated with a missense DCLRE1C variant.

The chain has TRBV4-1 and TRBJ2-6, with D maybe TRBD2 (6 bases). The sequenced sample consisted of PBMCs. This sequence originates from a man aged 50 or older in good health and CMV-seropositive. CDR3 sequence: CASNGGNRGANVLTF. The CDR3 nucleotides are TGCGCCAGCAATGGGGGGAACCGTGGGGCCAACGTCCTGACTTTC.